The rows below give T cell receptor beta chains drawn from one sample of a study of control samples from healthy donors and cancer patients. Sequencing was performed with immunoSEQ multiplex PCR; in TCRdb, only in-frame clones are kept and a portion is missing. The table has fewer than 95,000 clones, roughly 86% seen once. The material sequenced was blood. These receptors came from a woman aged 50 to 60 in good health. The CDR3 runs from the conserved cysteine through the conserved F or W. D genes are given only for firm matches. The size of a clone is reported for some rows only, either as once, few or many, or as a class for expanded clones.

d_call j_call clone_size v_call cdr3_aa cdr3_nt
. TRBJ1-4 . TRBV5-1 CASSLGYLNEKLFF TGCGCCAGCAGCTTGGGGTACCTTAATGAAAAACTGTTTTTT
. TRBJ1-6 . TRBV7-9 CASSPVNSPLHF TGTGCCAGCAGCCCAGTCAATTCACCCCTCCACTTT
. TRBJ1-6 . TRBV28 CASRRVSISPLHF TGTGCCAGCCGCAGGGTCTCCATTTCACCCCTCCACTTT
TRBD1 TRBJ1-4 . TRBV20-1 CSASGQGARSNEKLFF TGCAGTGCTAGTGGACAGGGGGCACGTTCTAATGAAAAACTGTTTTTT
. TRBJ2-7 . TRBV20-1 CSGRGSGEQYF TGCAGTGGGCGGGGTTCGGGCGAGCAGTACTTC
. TRBJ2-3 . TRBV9 CASSPPGTATDTQYF TGTGCCAGCAGCCCCCCCGGGACTGCCACAGATACGCAGTATTTT
TRBD1 TRBJ2-1 . TRBV10-3 CAISASQGTRVEQFF TGTGCCATCAGTGCATCACAGGGGACGAGGGTTGAGCAGTTCTTC
. TRBJ2-5 . TRBV7-2 CASSFGQQETQYF TGTGCCAGCAGCTTCGGACAGCAAGAGACCCAGTACTTC
TRBD2 TRBJ2-7 . TRBV6-5 CASTLVEGGQTEQYF TGTGCCAGCACTCTTGTAGAGGGAGGGCAGACCGAGCAGTACTTC
. TRBJ1-4 . TRBV6-5 CASSLTVATNEKLFF TGTGCCAGCAGTCTTACAGTTGCAACTAATGAAAAACTGTTTTTT
. TRBJ2-2 . TRBV18 CASSPRTTGELFF TGTGCCAGCTCACCGCGGACTACCGGGGAGCTGTTTTTT
. TRBJ1-5 few TRBV10-3 CAISPDRSNQPQHF TGTGCCATCAGTCCGGACAGAAGCAATCAGCCCCAGCATTTT
. TRBJ1-6 . TRBV7-2 CASSSPSAGYNSPLHF TGTGCCAGCAGCTCCCCGAGTGCGGGGTATAATTCACCCCTCCACTTT
. TRBJ2-2 once TRBV5-8 CASSRRVGYGELFF TGTGCCAGCAGCCGGCGAGTGGGGTACGGGGAGCTGTTTTTT
TRBD1 TRBJ1-5 . TRBV7-2 CASSPMPTGAERPQHF TGTGCCAGCAGCCCCATGCCCACAGGGGCAGAAAGGCCCCAGCATTTT
TRBD1 TRBJ2-2 . TRBV6-5 CASNPGGISTGELFF TGTGCCAGCAATCCAGGGGGCATAAGCACCGGGGAGCTGTTTTTT
. TRBJ1-2 . TRBV10-2 CASSGSGRYGYTF TGCGCCAGCAGTGGTTCGGGTCGCTATGGCTACACCTTC
TRBD2 TRBJ2-1 . TRBV27 CASSLISGKRERFF TGTGCCAGCAGTTTAATTAGCGGGAAGCGTGAGCGGTTCTTC
TRBD1 TRBJ1-2 . TRBV19 CASSMGQGPGYTF TGTGCCAGTAGTATGGGACAGGGGCCTGGCTACACCTTC
TRBD2 TRBJ2-5 once TRBV10-3 CAISESAGWAQYF TGTGCCATCAGTGAGTCAGCGGGGTGGGCCCAGTACTTC
TRBD1 TRBJ1-1 . TRBV4-3 CASSQGTGGENEAFF TGCGCCAGCAGCCAAGGGACAGGGGGCGAGAATGAAGCTTTCTTT
TRBD1 TRBJ2-3 . TRBV14 CASSRPTGSTDTQYF TGTGCCAGCAGCCGACCGACAGGGTCCACAGATACGCAGTATTTT
. TRBJ2-7 . TRBV4-3 CASSQDFAGNYEQYF TGCGCCAGCAGCCAAGATTTTGCCGGAAACTACGAGCAGTACTTC
TRBD2 TRBJ2-1 . TRBV3-1/TRBV3-2 CASSQGLTSGSGDEQFF TGTGCCAGCAGCCAAGGGTTGACTAGCGGGAGCGGGGATGAGCAGTTCTTC
. TRBJ1-5 few TRBV6-2/TRBV6-3 CASSYGSARSNQPQHF TGTGCCAGCAGTTACGGGTCAGCCCGGAGCAATCAGCCCCAGCATTTT
TRBD1 TRBJ2-7 once TRBV25-1 CASSDVTGGAEEQYF TGTGCCAGCAGTGACGTGACAGGGGGCGCGGAAGAGCAGTACTTC
TRBD2 TRBJ2-1 few TRBV7-3 CASSPKLSGSNEQFF TGTGCCAGCAGCCCCAAACTCAGCGGGAGTAATGAGCAGTTCTTC
. TRBJ1-2 . TRBV5-1 CASSSQGRNYGYTF TGCGCCAGCAGCTCCCAGGGACGAAACTATGGCTACACCTTC
. TRBJ2-1 . TRBV6-2/TRBV6-3 CASSYGDEQFF TGTGCCAGCAGTTACGGGGATGAGCAGTTCTTC
. TRBJ2-3 . TRBV24-1 CATSDPGSDTQYF TGTGCCACCAGTGATCCCGGGTCAGATACGCAGTATTTT
. TRBJ1-1 . TRBV3-1/TRBV3-2 CASSQLGYAEAFF TGTGCCAGCAGTCAACTGGGGTACGCTGAAGCTTTCTTT
. TRBJ1-5 . TRBV12-3/TRBV12-4 CASSLRVYQPQHF TGTGCCAGCAGTTTAAGGGTCTATCAGCCCCAGCATTTT
. TRBJ2-1 . TRBV7-2 CASSLTPNSYNEQFF TGTGCCAGCAGCCTCACCCCCAACTCCTACAATGAGCAGTTCTTC
TRBD2 TRBJ2-5 . TRBV10-1 CASSESLAGEYQETQYF TGCGCCAGCAGTGAGTCGTTAGCGGGAGAGTACCAAGAGACCCAGTACTTC
TRBD1 TRBJ1-2 few TRBV6-1 CASSEARGGEGYGYTF TGTGCCAGCAGTGAAGCGCGAGGGGGCGAGGGCTATGGCTACACCTTC
. TRBJ2-7 . TRBV19 CASSIALTYEQYF TGTGCCAGTAGTATAGCCTTAACCTACGAGCAGTACTTC
. TRBJ1-2 . TRBV5-4 CASGTTEVHNYGYTF TGTGCCAGCGGTACCACAGAAGTCCATAACTATGGCTACACCTTC
. TRBJ2-7 . TRBV5-1 CASSLSGDSYEQYF TGCGCCAGCAGCTTGAGTGGAGACTCCTACGAGCAGTACTTC
. TRBJ2-5 . TRBV7-2 CASSSAVGVEETQYF TGTGCCAGCAGCTCGGCCGTAGGGGTTGAAGAGACCCAGTACTTC
. TRBJ2-4 . TRBV5-1 CASRGDRKDIQYF TGCGCCAGCCGCGGGGACAGAAAAGACATTCAGTACTTC
. TRBJ2-6 . TRBV18 CASSPGRGSGANVLTF TGTGCCAGCTCACCAGGGAGGGGGTCTGGGGCCAACGTCCTGACTTTC
. TRBJ1-1 . TRBV19 CASIPGHSESTEAFF TGTGCCAGTATCCCCGGCCACAGCGAAAGCACTGAAGCTTTCTTT